One sample yielded the 25 T cell receptor beta chains listed below, sequenced in a study of control samples from healthy donors and cancer patients. This table comes from immunoSEQ multiplex PCR, and its TCRdb copy is limited to in-frame clones, with some not included. In the table there are roughly 90,000 clones, 85% to 95% of which are singletons. Input material: blood. The receptors stem from a woman in her twenties or thirties in good health.

This chain joins TRBV10-3 and TRBJ1-2, with D unclear. This CDR3 comprises 15 residues. CDR1 and CDR2 (germline): ENHRY, SYGVKD. V was shortened by 3 bases and J by 0 bases, with 11 bases between the two germline ends. DNA of the CDR3: TGTGCCATCAGTGATTACCAAAGAACTAACTATGGCTACACCTTC. It encodes CAISDYQRTNYGYTF.

The rearrangement links TRBV18 to TRBJ1-1; D gene uncertain. Germline V gene lookup returns CDR1 KGHSH and CDR2 LQKENI. V was shortened by 4 bases and J by 4 bases, with 7 bases between the two germline ends. This CDR3 region has 12 residues. CDR3: CASSLSLTEAFF. The DNA for the CDR3 is TGTGCCAGCTCACTCTCCCTCACTGAAGCTTTCTTT. The variable domain in full, with the rest retrieved from reference TRBV18 and TRBJ1-1, is NAGVMQNPRHLVRRRGQEARLRCSPMKGHSHVYWYRQLPEEGLKFMVYLQKENIIDESGMPKERFSAEFPKEGPSILRIQQVVRGDSAAYFCASSLSLTEAFFGQGTRLTVV.

The chain links TRBV12-3 or TRBV12-4 to TRBJ1-1; maybe TRBD1 (6 bases). The CDR3 is 13 residues long. The germline V and J ends were trimmed by 11 bases and 0 bases, with 13 bases remaining between them. CDR3 protein: CASADRLNTEAFF. The CDR3 coding sequence is TGTGCCTCCGCGGACAGACTGAACACTGAAGCTTTCTTT.

The chain links TRBV11-1 to TRBJ1-6; 9 bases align to TRBD1. The germline V gene encodes CDR1 SGHAT and CDR2 FQDESV (reference sequence). The CDR3 spans 15 residues. V trimming: 5 bases; J trimming: 5 bases; junction bases outside the gene matches: 4. The CDR3 DNA follows: TGTGCCAGCAGCCTCGACAGGGGGAATAATTCACCCCTCCACTTT. It yields the protein CASSLDRGNNSPLHF.

The chain uses TRBV7-9 and TRBJ1-1, with D perhaps TRBD1 (5 bases). Germline assignment: CDR1 SEHNR and CDR2 FQNEAQ (reference sequence). The CDR3 extends over 14 amino acids. V shed 3 bases and J shed 2 bases, with 10 bases lying between them. CDR3 residues: CASSFGGLNTEAFF. CDR3 bases: TGTGCCAGCAGCTTCGGGGGATTAAACACTGAAGCTTTCTTT.

This clone was seen only a few times. V usage is TRBV7-9 and J usage is TRBJ2-2; D unclear. Germline values: CDR1 SEHNR, CDR2 FQNEAQ (reference sequence). Trimming took 5 bases from V and 3 from J, leaving 13 bases between them. The CDR3 covers 15 residues. The CDR3 here is CASSADAYHTGELFF. CDR3 nucleotides: TGTGCCAGCAGCGCCGACGCGTATCACACCGGGGAGCTGTTTTTT.

The chain links TRBV5-1 to TRBJ1-2; 8 nucleotides align to TRBD1. From germline, CDR1 is SGHRS and CDR2 YFSETQ. The CDR3 sequence is 14 residues long. Trimming cost V 0 bases and J 5 bases; bases outside gene matches: 3. The CDR3: CASSLDDRGYGYTF. The CDR3 DNA is TGCGCCAGCAGCTTGGATGACAGGGGATATGGCTACACCTTC.

The rearrangement uses TRBV5-6 and TRBJ1-5, with TRBD1 as a possible D gene (5 bases). V was cut by 2 bases and J by 3 bases, with 12 bases left in between. Looked up from germline, CDR1 is SGHDT and CDR2 is YYEEEE. CDR3 length: 15 amino acids. The DNA for the CDR3 is TGTGCCAGCAGCTTCTGGGACTTCCCCAATCAGCCCCAGCATTTT. Protein product: CASSFWDFPNQPQHF.

The chain has TRBV9 and TRBJ2-4, with D uncertain. Deletions cut 1 base from V and 7 bases from J, with 9 bases between. Germline CDR1 SGDLS, CDR2 YYNGEE. The CDR3 runs to 13 residues. CDR3 coding DNA: TGTGCCAGCAGCGTAACCGCTGGGAACATTCAGTACTTC. This encodes CASSVTAGNIQYF.

The chain employs TRBV6-2 or TRBV6-3 and TRBJ1-2, with 7 bases identical to TRBD1. The V gene's germline CDR1 is MNHEY and CDR2 SVGEGT. CDR3 size: 13 residues. Trimming cost V 5 bases and J 6 bases; bases outside gene matches: 6. CDR3 DNA sequence: TGTGCCAGCAGTGGGACAGCCTATCATGGCTACACCTTC. Encoded protein: CASSGTAYHGYTF.

The gene calls are TRBV11-3 and TRBJ1-3; unclear D gene. The germline gives CDR1 SGHNT, CDR2 YENEEA. This CDR3 comprises 18 residues. Deletions cut 1 base from V and 1 base from J, with 17 bases between. The CDR3 spells CASSLAAGLSLSGNTIYF. CDR3 DNA sequence: TGTGCCAGCAGCTTAGCAGCCGGGCTGAGTTTATCTGGAAACACCATATATTTT.

This chain links TRBV19 with TRBJ2-4; D may match TRBD1 or TRBD2 (7 bases each). Trimming cost V 6 bases and J 2 bases, with 23 bases left between them. This CDR3 spans 18 amino acids. Looked up from germline, CDR1 is LNHDA and CDR2 is SQIVND (reference sequence). The chain's CDR3 is CASRDRWEGGRTKNIQYF. The CDR3 DNA is TGTGCCAGTAGGGACAGGTGGGAGGGGGGGCGGACCAAAAACATTCAGTACTTC.

This clone appeared a few times. The genes are TRBV2 and TRBJ2-1; D is uncertain. Germline values: CDR1 SNHLY, CDR2 FYNNEI. V was pared by 6 bases and J by 5 bases, with 14 bases between. The CDR3 totals 14 residues. The CDR3 loop is CASRRRDFDNEQFF. The DNA for the CDR3 is TGTGCCAGCAGGAGGCGAGACTTCGACAATGAGCAGTTCTTC.

This clone appeared once. The rearrangement links TRBV5-6 to TRBJ1-4; TRBD1 might be the D (5 bases). The V end was cut by 4 bases, the J end by 6 bases, with 16 bases between. This CDR3 comprises 15 residues. Per germline, CDR1 SGHDT and CDR2 YYEEEE. CDR3 amino acids: CASSRTGLKDEKLFF. The CDR3 coding sequence is TGTGCCAGCAGCCGGACGGGACTCAAGGATGAAAAACTGTTTTTT. Together with reference TRBV5-6 and TRBJ1-4, the CDR3 gives the full variable domain: DAGVTQSPTHLIKTRGQQVTLRCSPKSGHDTVSWYQQALGQGPQFIFQYYEEEERQRGNFPDRFSGHQFPNYSSELNVNALLLGDSALYLCASSRTGLKDEKLFFGSGTQLSVL.

CDR3 in amino acids: CSVEGSASGADTQYF. CDR3 DNA: TGCAGCGTTGAAGGTTCCGCGAGTGGTGCAGATACGCAGTATTTT. This sequence joins TRBV29-1 and TRBJ2-3; D is unclear. Trimming shortened V by 1 base and J by 4 bases, and 15 bases separated the two germline ends. There are 15 residues in the CDR3. Germline loops: CDR1 SQVTM, CDR2 ANQGSEA.

The J gene is TRBJ1-2, the V gene TRBV7-9; D ambiguous. Germline values: CDR1 SEHNR, CDR2 FQNEAQ (reference sequence). Trimming stripped 4 bases from V and 1 base from J, with 10 bases between. The CDR3 runs 14 residues. For the CDR3, the DNA is TGTGCCAGCAGCTCTACGGGAATTAACTATGGCTACACCTTC. This gives the protein CASSSTGINYGYTF.

The chain has TRBV5-6 and TRBJ2-7; D might be TRBD1 or TRBD2, each matching 6 bases. This CDR3 is 16 amino acids long. Germline loops: CDR1 SGHDT, CDR2 YYEEEE. The V end lost 4 bases, the J end lost 4 bases, and 21 bases lay between the germline ends. The CDR3 region is CASSDYTGAKAYEQYF. CDR3 nucleotide sequence: TGTGCCAGCAGCGATTACACGGGGGCAAAAGCGTACGAGCAGTACTTC.

This chain connects TRBV18 to TRBJ1-1; D is possibly TRBD1 (5 bases). The V gene lost 1 base and the J gene lost 2 bases, with 11 bases spanning the gap. The CDR3 consists of 15 residues. Germline CDR1 KGHSH, CDR2 LQKENI. In DNA form, the CDR3 reads TGTGCCAGCTCACCACGTACAGGAGAAAACACTGAAGCTTTCTTT. Protein sequence: CASSPRTGENTEAFF.

V usage is TRBV11-2 and J usage is TRBJ1-4; D perhaps matches TRBD1 (5 bases). Trimming shortened V by 3 bases and J by 0 bases, and 14 bases separated the two germline ends. The germline gives CDR1 SGHAT, CDR2 FQNNGV. The CDR3 totals 17 residues. The CDR3 DNA reads as TGTGCCAGCAGCTTTTTGGGGGGATCTGCAACTAATGAAAAACTGTTTTTT. It codes for CASSFLGGSATNEKLFF.

The chain carries TRBV5-1 and TRBJ1-2; the D is unclear. The V gene's germline CDR1 is SGHRS and CDR2 YFSETQ. CDR3 length: 14 amino acids. Trimming removed 0 bases from V and 4 bases from J, with 10 bases in between. CDR3 coding DNA: TGCGCCAGCAGCTTGGAGTCCGGATCCTATGGCTACACCTTC. Protein: CASSLESGSYGYTF.

This clone has only one observation. The chain couples TRBV18 to TRBJ2-1; unclear D gene. V was cut by 3 bases and J by 4 bases, with 10 bases left in between. Germline assignment: CDR1 KGHSH and CDR2 LQKENI. This CDR3 is 14 amino acids long. The DNA of the CDR3 is TGTGCCAGCTCACCGCTCGACACTTACAATGAGCAGTTCTTC. It translates to CASSPLDTYNEQFF.

This sequence joins TRBV7-6 and TRBJ2-3, with TRBD1 as a possible D gene (5 bases). The ends were cut back, 5 bases at V and 1 base at J, with 16 bases in the middle. The CDR3 is made up of 16 amino acids. Germline lookup yields CDR1 SGHVS and CDR2 FNYEAQ. The CDR3 nucleotides read TGTGCCAGCAGCCCCCGACAGTCCTTAGGCACAGATACGCAGTATTTT. Translated, it gives CASSPRQSLGTDTQYF.

The chain recombines TRBV30 with TRBJ2-5; 7 bases agree with TRBD2. CDR1 and CDR2 (germline): GTSNPN, SVGIG (reference sequence). The CDR3 sequence is 15 residues long. V lost 0 bases and J lost 4; bases outside the gene matches: 8. The CDR3 bases are TGTGCCTGGAGTGTACGGGCAGGGAGGGGAGAGACCCAGTACTTC. Amino acid sequence: CAWSVRAGRGETQYF.

This clone is a singleton in its sample. The chain has TRBV20-1 and TRBJ1-3, with D unclear. Germline loops: CDR1 DFQATT, CDR2 SNEGSKA (reference sequence). The ends were cut back, 7 bases at V and 6 bases at J, with 10 bases in the middle. The CDR3 runs to 11 residues. The DNA of the CDR3 is TGCAGTGTGCAGGCCTCAAACACCATATATTTT. Protein product: CSVQASNTIYF.

This chain links TRBV11-3 with TRBJ2-7, with D possibly being TRBD1 (6 bases). V was cut by 5 bases and J by 6 bases, with 20 bases left in between. This CDR3 is 15 amino acids long. Germline lookup yields CDR1 SGHNT and CDR2 YENEEA. Here the CDR3 reads CASSARHRDISEQYF. DNA of the CDR3: TGTGCCAGCAGCGCTCGCCACAGGGACATCTCCGAGCAGTACTTC.